This paragraph reports one TCR beta chain. The sample originates from a study of T-cell reconstitution after alpha-beta-depleted transplantation in children. Researchers prepared the TCRbeta library using unique molecular identifiers, the study reports. MiXCR, applied by TCRdb to the PCR reads, yields one record per CDR3 protein. The data show approximately 640,000 distinct CDR3 sequences, approximately 15% seen once. Germline CDR1 KGHDR, CDR2 SFDVKD. CDR3 size: 16 residues. The V and J ends lost 3 bases and 2 bases respectively, with 10 bases between them. The sequences come from PBMCs from the stem cell graft donor, collected from the stem cell graft. The receptor was isolated from a human donor who donated a stem cell graft to a child with acute myeloid leukemia. This chain links TRBV24-1 with TRBJ2-6, with D unresolved. The CDR3 spells CATSDPSRTGANVLTF. CDR3 nucleotide sequence: TGTGCCACCAGTGATCCCTCGAGAACTGGGGCCAACGTCCTGACTTTC.